The clone carrying this T cell receptor (beta chain) was seen repeatedly, ten times or more. Its antigen is still unknown. TCRdb used MiXCR to reprocess the reads, holding one entry per CDR3 protein. Of about 130,000 distinct CDR3 sequences in the sample, 7% to 9.5% were seen once. The entry originates in a study of T cell repertoires in cytomegalovirus infection. Study summary: From public TCR beta signatures came an indication of both CMV infection and matching HLA type. Overall study findings and caveats: The ex vivo response was dominated by HLA-C-restricted CMV-specific TCR beta clonotypes.

V was cut by 5 bases and J by 0 bases, with 11 bases left in between. This CDR3 region has 14 residues. Germline CDR1 SGHTA, CDR2 FQGNSA. The sample consisted of PBMCs. V gene TRBV7-2 combines with J gene TRBJ2-7; D call uncertain. This clonotype was obtained from a human donor in good health (CMV status not recorded). Some clones in this sample may be carry-over from other donors' samples. The CDR3 loop is CASSPRWISYEQYF. The CDR3 DNA reads TGTGCCAGCAGCCCAAGGTGGATCTCCTACGAGCAGTACTTC.